This T cell receptor (beta chain) was captured in a study of cytomegalovirus exposure and HLA in healthy donors. Study-level results: A few CMV-associated chains proved CMV antigen-specific in vitro. As a later analysis showed, a missense DCLRE1C variant was linked to trimming of TCR beta V- and J-genes. The majority of TCR sequences were rare, yet some public TCRs appeared in many donors.

This CDR3 spans 12 amino acids. V was cut by 7 bases and J by 11 bases, with 20 bases left in between. Germline V gene data show CDR1 as SQVTM and CDR2 as ANQGSEA. Amplification used 60 Vbeta primers and 13 Jbeta primers. Here immunoSEQ multiplex PCR was the method, and the copy in TCRdb shows in-frame clones only, minus some. The sample has approximately 180,000 clones, roughly three quarters seen once. About this clone itself: What it binds is unknown.

The genes are TRBV29-1 and TRBJ1-1; D is possibly TRBD1 (6 bases). Sequencing was carried out using PBMCs. This TCR came from a woman in her forties or fifties in good health and CMV-seronegative. CDR3 in amino acids: CSAGRGGKDAFF. CDR3 nucleotides: TGCAGCGCCGGAAGAGGGGGTAAGGATGCTTTCTTT.